This TCR beta chain was sequenced for a study of cytomegalovirus exposure and HLA in healthy donors. The protocol was immunoSEQ multiplex PCR, while the TCRdb copy is restricted to in-frame clones and leaves out a portion. The repertoire has some 68,000 clones, approximately 94% of them found once; the top ten carry about 1.4%. Concerning this clone itself: Its antigen is not identified. Other DNA variants within this sample encode the same CDR3.

Germline lookup yields CDR1 SGHRS and CDR2 YFSETQ. This CDR3 spans 15 amino acids. The V and J ends lost 0 bases and 2 bases, in that order; junction bases with no gene match: 1. Study results and caveats: Subsequent analysis revealed that first-cohort TCR clusters tended to co-occur in the 95 to 150 validation repertoires.

This sequence was found in a man between 18 and 35 years old in good health and CMV-seropositive. The chain joins TRBV5-1 to TRBJ2-7, with 11 bases lining up with TRBD2. Sequenced material: PBMCs. The CDR3 protein is CASSLGSGRAYEQYF. CDR3 sequence (DNA): TGCGCCAGCAGCTTGGGTAGCGGGAGGGCCTACGAGCAGTACTTC.